This TCR beta chain came from a study of breast tumors, draining lymph nodes, adjacent tissues. Overall study findings and caveats: Data fit most tumor T cells coming from lymph node, expanding in tumor. The lymph node origin of tumor T cells was framed as consistent with a hypothesis, not demonstrated. Luminal-like breast cancer showed significantly greater tumor-nontumor repertoire similarity than basal-like breast cancer did. Tumor TCR diversity was below lymph nodes but above nontumor tissue.

Trimming pared 0 bases from V and 5 bases from J, leaving 7 bases between. Germline lookup yields CDR1 MGHRA and CDR2 YSYEKL. The CDR3 consists of 14 residues. Breast cancer patients provided tissue from their axillary draining lymph nodes. To note about this clonotype: What it recognizes is unknown. This clone may be a read error of a much larger clone one base away.

TCRdb itself ran the multiplex PCR reads through MiXCR, one entry per CDR3 protein. This sample has 130,000 or so distinct CDR3 sequences; 21% occur once, and the top ten carry roughly 2.2%. The chain carries TRBV4-1 and TRBJ1-4; D not resolved. Input material: axillary lymph node tissue. This clonotype was obtained from a female donor with breast cancer. Some clones in this sample may be carry-over from other donors' samples. As DNA, the CDR3 is TGCGCCAGCAGCCAAGAAGGAAGGAATGAAAAACTGTTTTTT. This gives the protein CASSQEGRNEKLFF.